The subject of this entry is one TCR beta chain. As yet, its antigen is unknown. These data come from a study of T cell responses to AZD1222 COVID-19 vaccine. Study details: Combined were second doses at about 4 or about 12 weeks.

Deletions cut 0 bases from V and 3 bases from J, with 10 bases between. CDR3 size: 15 residues. Germline CDR1 SGHTA, CDR2 FQGTGA. Study-wide results and caveats: Baseline seropositives among AZD1222 recipients totaled only six. Nearly half of spike-specific TCRs reportedly target variant regions that are unmutated in the B.1.351 and B.1.1.7 variants. Clonal diversity may have been underestimated in mostly white British donors.

TCRdb's copy holds only in-frame clones and misses some; the assay was immunoSEQ multiplex PCR. This table has more than 150,000 clones, approximately 90% appearing once. V is TRBV7-3 and J is TRBJ2-3; D is possibly TRBD2 (6 bases). The sequencing here drew on peripheral blood, taken on day 0 of AZD1222 vaccination. The TCR sequence derives from an adult in good health. CDR3 in DNA: TGTGCCAGCAGCTTAACTGGCGGGGAAACAGATACGCAGTATTTT. This codes for CASSLTGGETDTQYF.